These T cell receptor beta chains were read from a single sample in a study of shared clonotypes between healthy human individuals. This table comes from immunoSEQ multiplex PCR, and its TCRdb copy is limited to in-frame clones, with some not included. The sample yields approximately 2,000,000 clones, around 93% seen once. Sequenced: naive CD4+ T cells from PBMCs. Receptors originate from a man between 18 and 35 years old in good health. Some clones in this sample may be carry-over from other donors' samples. Both conserved end residues are part of each CDR3. Fields, in order: V gene, CDR3 protein.

TRBV18 | CASSPQGRPSNTEAFF
TRBV6-1 | CASSEGQGATPHQQFF
TRBV4-1 | CASSQPRSGVQETQYF
TRBV6-5 | CASSYSNRYYGYTF
TRBV9 | CASSVGQGVNQPQHF
TRBV7-2 | CASSLETNEQYF
TRBV28 | CASTPGGSYEQYF
TRBV5-5 | CASSLSPRGASYGYTF
TRBV7-2 | CASSSAGPYGYTF
TRBV29-1 | CSLRDSGRGAQYF
TRBV2 | CASVGSHPYNEQFF
TRBV5-1 | CASSASRGKNIQYF
TRBV25-1 | CASSESVSAANTGELFF
TRBV2 | CASSGDRESTDTQYF
TRBV7-8 | CASSSLSGGYNEQFF
TRBV5-1 | CASAQFTTGVNEQYF
TRBV5-1 | CASSYRDSQYNEQFF
TRBV7-2 | CASTIAAGRRPGELFF
TRBV27 | CASSLSGREEADTQYF
TRBV7-9 | CASSPWRTSTDTQYF
TRBV10-3 | CAISSGTSLRNEQFF
TRBV6-1 | CASSEQREWGTGELFF
TRBV5-1 | CASKTGGGYGYTF
TRBV7-2 | CASSLSGFMDEQFF
TRBV6-1 | CASSEAIVVGYTF
TRBV5-1 | CASSSWTGIYEQYF
TRBV19 | CASSQPGQATRETQYF
TRBV7-3 | CASSPRGREGGELFF
TRBV30 | CAWSNRGNTEAFF
TRBV5-4 | CASSRTGFNIQYF
TRBV14 | CASSQDRGQAHIQYF
TRBV28 | CASNTRAAAGSPDTQYF